The following is a T cell receptor (beta chain) sequence with its context. Antigen specificity is unknown. The data stem from a study of OX40 agonist ivuxolimab in advanced cancers. The wider study: While on treatment, patients had intravenous ivuxolimab at 0.01 to 10 mg/kg every 2 weeks. Dose-escalation patients were diagnosed with hepatocellular carcinoma, melanoma, renal cell cancer or head and neck cancer.

TCRdb's table, derived via immunoSEQ multiplex PCR, lists solely in-frame clones and lacks some. The sample has around 71,000 clones, about 85% seen once. This CDR3 spans 13 amino acids. Germline assignment: CDR1 SEHNR and CDR2 FQNEAQ (reference sequence). Study-level results: The CD4+ and CD8+ T cells in the blood had expanded clonally by week 6 at 0.1 to 3.0 mg/kg.

Excluded were patients having autoimmune disease history or systemic immunosuppression. The sequence derives from an adult with an advanced solid tumor such as melanoma, head and neck, liver or kidney cancer. The V gene is TRBV7-9, the J gene TRBJ2-5, with D unclear. The DNA end is a closer match to TRBJ2-7, so the J assignment may be wrong. Sequencing used CD4+ or CD8+ T cells sorted from blood, obtained in a trial of the OX40 agonist ivuxolimab. Written as DNA, the CDR3 is TGTGCCAGCAGTTCCATAAGCTCCTACGAGCAGTACTTC. Its protein is CASSSISSYEQYF.